Below, 32 T cell receptor beta chains from the same sample are listed, as sequenced in a study of shared clonotypes between healthy human individuals. Generated by immunoSEQ multiplex PCR, the TCRdb table keeps only in-frame clones and is missing some. Counted here are over a million clones, about 96% occurring once; the ten biggest clones make up roughly 1.2%. The sample taken for sequencing was naive CD4+ T cells sorted from blood. Subset meaning: CD45RA+ positively selected. The source of these receptors is a man aged 30 to 39 in good health.

This sequence joins TRBV6-5 and TRBJ2-1; a possible D gene is TRBD2 (6 bases). The ends were cut back, 5 bases at V and 7 bases at J, with 18 bases in the middle. The CDR3 has 15 residues. In germline, CDR1 is MNHEY, CDR2 SVGAGI. The CDR3: CASSTPGLPLNEQFF. The CDR3 DNA reads as TGTGCCAGCAGTACCCCGGGACTCCCTTTGAATGAGCAGTTCTTC.

The genes are TRBV7-2 and TRBJ2-7; 14 positions match TRBD2. There are 17 residues in the CDR3. V lost 4 bases to trimming and J lost 3 bases; unmatched junction nucleotides: 8. The germline gives CDR1 SGHTA, CDR2 FQGNSA. The CDR3 DNA is TGTGCCAGCAGCTATTCGGGACTAGCGGGAGCTTTCTACGAGCAGTACTTC. Encoded protein: CASSYSGLAGAFYEQYF.

The V and J genes are TRBV2 and TRBJ2-7, with TRBD2 as a possible D gene (7 bases). V shed 9 bases and J shed 3 bases, with 18 bases lying between them. The CDR3 sequence is 14 residues long. The germline V gene encodes CDR1 SNHLY and CDR2 FYNNEI. CDR3 amino acids: CARRPRGAHYEQYF. The CDR3 DNA follows: TGTGCCAGAAGACCTCGGGGGGCCCACTACGAGCAGTACTTC.

The chain is built from TRBV28 and TRBJ2-6; D unresolved. Germline values: CDR1 MDHEN, CDR2 SYDVKM. The V end lost 5 bases, the J end lost 0 bases, and 26 bases lay between the germline ends. The CDR3 length is 21 residues. As DNA, the CDR3 is TGTGCCAGCAGTCGTTTTTGGGAATTCAGGTCTAGGCGCTCTGGGGCCAACGTCCTGACTTTC. The encoded protein is CASSRFWEFRSRRSGANVLTF.

Comments on this clone: Other DNA sequences within the sample encode an identical CDR3. The rearrangement links TRBV9 to TRBJ2-7; TRBD1 aligns across 7 bases. The germline gives CDR1 SGDLS, CDR2 YYNGEE. The CDR3 covers 14 residues. V shed 5 bases, J shed 3 bases, and the junction held 8 bases outside the gene matches. The CDR3 loop is CASSARDRDYEQYF. In nucleotides, the CDR3 is TGTGCCAGCAGTGCTAGAGACAGGGACTACGAGCAGTACTTC.

This sequence joins TRBV4-3 and TRBJ2-1; 12 nucleotides agree with TRBD2. CDR3 length: 19 residues. The V gene end was trimmed by 3 bases and the J gene end by 6 bases; junction bases not matched to a gene: 15. Germline V gene sequence: CDR1 LGHNA, CDR2 YSLEER. CDR3 in DNA: TGCGCCAGCAGCCAGCTTCTGACTAGCGGGAGTTTGATATCCAATGAGCAGTTCTTC. Translating gives CASSQLLTSGSLISNEQFF.

The V and J genes are TRBV9 and TRBJ2-7, with 11 positions matching TRBD2. CDR3 size: 15 residues. J lost 4 bases, V lost 4 bases, and 7 bases had no gene match. Germline loops: CDR1 SGDLS, CDR2 YYNGEE. The CDR3 loop reads CASSPLASGGYEQYF. The CDR3 DNA follows: TGTGCCAGCAGCCCCTTGGCTAGCGGGGGGTACGAGCAGTACTTC.

This clone was seen a few times. This chain connects TRBV27 to TRBJ1-2; TRBD1 is a possible D gene (6 bases). This CDR3 is 12 amino acids long. With 6 bases removed from V and 8 bases from J, the gap between germline ends came to 13 bases. Germline V lookup: CDR1 MNHEY, CDR2 SMNVEV (reference sequence). The CDR3 spells CASRNRVEGYTF. The CDR3 DNA reads as TGTGCCAGCAGAAACAGGGTTGAGGGCTACACCTTC.

J is TRBJ2-3 and V is TRBV7-9, with 14 bases aligning to TRBD2. V was pared by 2 bases and J by 10 bases, with 8 bases of the junction left unmatched. The CDR3 extends over 16 amino acids. CDR1 SEHNR and CDR2 FQNEAQ come from the germline V gene (reference sequence). This chain's CDR3 is CASSLRTSGRPGSQYF. DNA of the CDR3: TGTGCCAGCAGCTTAAGGACTAGCGGGAGGCCGGGGTCGCAGTATTTT.

The chain carries TRBV28 and TRBJ2-7; D is possibly TRBD2 (7 bases). This CDR3 comprises 15 residues. The germline V gene has CDR1 MDHEN and CDR2 SYDVKM. V lost 6 bases to trimming and J lost 6 bases, with 21 bases between them. The CDR3 DNA follows: TGTGCCAGCAGCCGGGGGGCTTGGGCTACAGGCGAGCAGTACTTC. It codes for CASSRGAWATGEQYF.

The chain is built from TRBV7-9 and TRBJ2-7; TRBD2 might be the D (5 bases). In germline, CDR1 is SEHNR, CDR2 FQNEAQ (reference sequence). V dropped 5 bases and J dropped 6 bases, with 17 bases sitting between them. The CDR3 has 14 amino acids. CDR3 sequence reads: CASSQDTMRAEQYF. DNA for the CDR3: TGTGCCAGCAGCCAAGATACGATGAGGGCCGAGCAGTACTTC.

The chain couples TRBV27 to TRBJ2-7; tentatively, D is TRBD2 (5 bases). V dropped 6 bases and J dropped 2 bases, with 14 bases sitting between them. Germline CDR1 reads MNHEY; CDR2 reads SMNVEV (reference sequence). The CDR3 extends over 14 amino acids. CDR3 residues: CASRTNRDTYEQYF. CDR3 coding DNA: TGTGCCAGCAGAACAAACCGGGATACCTACGAGCAGTACTTC.

In the case of this clone: This sample includes further DNA sequences coding for the same CDR3. The chain joins TRBV6-5 to TRBJ2-1; 7 bases agree with TRBD2. V lost 0 bases, J lost 4 bases, and 6 bases stayed unmatched. CDR3 length: 16 amino acids. The germline V gene has CDR1 MNHEY and CDR2 SVGAGI. The CDR3 loop is CASSYSPSGGYNEQFF. The CDR3 nucleotides are TGTGCCAGCAGTTACTCTCCTAGCGGAGGATACAATGAGCAGTTCTTC.

Only one count was recorded for this clone. Other DNA sequences in the same sample also yield this CDR3. V and J are TRBV5-1 and TRBJ1-1; tentatively, D is TRBD1 (5 bases). Germline V gene data show CDR1 as SGHRS and CDR2 as YFSETQ. The CDR3 sequence is 14 residues long. V was trimmed by 0 bases and J by 5 bases, leaving 11 bases between them. CDR3 nucleotides: TGCGCCAGCAGCTTGGGCCAGGGAAGGACTGAAGCTTTCTTT. It is translated as CASSLGQGRTEAFF.

This clone was seen a single time. The chain is built from TRBV7-2 and TRBJ2-7; 10 bases match TRBD2. The CDR3 runs to 16 residues. J gave up 4 bases and V 1 base, and 7 bases lay outside the gene matches. Germline V CDR1 and CDR2: SGHTA, FQGNSA. This CDR3 is CASSLVGAGGRYEQYF. The CDR3 bases are TGTGCCAGCAGCTTAGTAGGAGCGGGAGGGAGGTACGAGCAGTACTTC.

This clone was counted once. The chain uses TRBV4-1 and TRBJ2-3; 14 bases are shared with TRBD2. The CDR3 runs 14 residues. Germline assignment: CDR1 MGHRA and CDR2 YSYEKL. Trimming at V came to 8 bases and at J to 4 bases, leaving 2 bases not matched to a gene. This chain's CDR3 is CASGTSGRSDTQYF. The CDR3 DNA reads as TGCGCCAGCGGGACTAGCGGGAGATCAGATACGCAGTATTTT.

CDR3 coding DNA: TGCAGCGTCACCGGGACAGGGGACACAGATACGCAGTATTTT. Its translation is CSVTGTGDTDTQYF. This sequence joins TRBV29-1 and TRBJ2-3, with TRBD1 matching 10 bases. The germline V gene has CDR1 SQVTM and CDR2 ANQGSEA. The CDR3 contains 14 residues. With V trimmed by 6 bases and J by 2 bases, 5 bases remained unmatched.

The V gene is TRBV28, the J gene TRBJ2-3; no clear D. Germline lookup yields CDR1 MDHEN and CDR2 SYDVKM. The ends were cut back, 7 bases at V and 0 bases at J, with 5 bases in the middle. The CDR3 is 12 amino acids. CDR3 protein: CASTRSTDTQYF. In DNA, the CDR3 is TGTGCCAGCACGCGAAGCACAGATACGCAGTATTTT. Drawing the rest from reference TRBV28 and TRBJ2-3, the complete variable domain is DVKVTQSSRYLVKRTGEKVFLECVQDMDHENMFWYRQDPGLGLRLIYFSYDVKMKEKGDIPEGYSVSREKKERFSLILESASTNQTSMYLCASTRSTDTQYFGPGTRLTVL.

V and J are TRBV7-9 and TRBJ1-2, with D possibly being TRBD1 (6 bases). V shed 3 bases and J shed 5 bases, with 13 bases lying between them. The CDR3 totals 14 residues. The germline CDR1 and CDR2 sequences are SEHNR and FQNEAQ (reference sequence). CDR3: CASSFYSGTYGYTF. DNA for the CDR3: TGTGCCAGCAGCTTTTACTCCGGGACATATGGCTACACCTTC.

The chain joins TRBV7-8 to TRBJ2-7; 9 bases match TRBD1. With 3 bases clipped from V and 3 bases from J, the junction kept 9 bases outside the gene matches. The germline CDR1 and CDR2 sequences are SGHVS and FQNEAQ. This CDR3 contains 16 residues. CDR3 protein: CASSLDGQGSVYEQYF. The CDR3 coding sequence is TGTGCCAGCAGCTTGGACGGACAGGGGTCCGTCTACGAGCAGTACTTC. Combining the CDR3 with reference TRBV7-8 and TRBJ2-7 gives the whole variable domain GAGVSQSPRYKVAKRGQDVALRCDPISGHVSLFWYQQALGQGPEFLTYFQNEAQLDKSGLPSDRFFAERPEGSVSTLKIQRTQQEDSAVYLCASSLDGQGSVYEQYFGPGTRLTVT.

The rearrangement links TRBV6-5 to TRBJ2-7; D may be TRBD1 or TRBD2 (5 bases each). This CDR3 region has 15 residues. Germline V gives CDR1 MNHEY, CDR2 SVGAGI. V was clipped by 0 bases and J by 3 bases, with 12 bases between them. This CDR3 reads CASSYSPGTLYEQYF. In DNA form, the CDR3 reads TGTGCCAGCAGTTACTCTCCGGGGACCCTCTACGAGCAGTACTTC.

The sample holds a few counts of this clone. The chain carries TRBV7-2 and TRBJ2-7; D perhaps matches TRBD2 (7 bases). V gave up 4 bases and J gave up 0 bases, with 16 bases separating them. CDR3 length equals 16 residues. Germline V gene sequence: CDR1 SGHTA, CDR2 FQGNSA. This chain's CDR3 is CASSSIGGLSSYEQYF. CDR3 sequence (DNA): TGTGCCAGCAGCTCTATAGGGGGACTAAGCTCCTACGAGCAGTACTTC.

V and J are TRBV5-4 and TRBJ1-2, with 12 bases matching TRBD1. This CDR3 spans 16 amino acids. The V and J ends lost 3 bases and 6 bases, in that order; junction bases with no gene match: 9. In germline, CDR1 is SGHNT, CDR2 YYREEE (reference sequence). The CDR3 DNA is TGTGCCAGCAGCTATGACCGGGACAGGGGGCCAGATGGCTACACCTTC. Amino acids: CASSYDRDRGPDGYTF. Supplemented by reference TRBV5-4 and TRBJ1-2, the full variable domain reads ETGVTQSPTHLIKTRGQQVTLRCSSQSGHNTVSWYQQALGQGPQFIFQYYREEENGRGNFPPRFSGLQFPNYSSELNVNALELDDSALYLCASSYDRDRGPDGYTFGSGTRLTVV.

This sequence joins TRBV20-1 and TRBJ2-2; D is uncertain. The length of the CDR3 is 11 residues. In germline, CDR1 is DFQATT, CDR2 SNEGSKA (reference sequence). The V end was cut by 6 bases, the J end by 7 bases, with 9 bases between. The CDR3 loop reads CSAAVVGELFF. The CDR3 DNA reads as TGCAGTGCCGCAGTGGTCGGGGAGCTGTTTTTT.

This clone has only a few counts. Here the CDR3 DNA reads TGTGCCAGCAGTGACAGCACCTACGAGCAGTACTTC. Its protein product is CASSDSTYEQYF. The chain uses TRBV27 and TRBJ2-7; possible D gene TRBD1, 5 bases. CDR3 length: 12 residues. Germline assignment: CDR1 MNHEY and CDR2 SMNVEV (reference sequence). V was pared by 5 bases and J by 2 bases, with 7 bases between.

The V and J genes are TRBV5-4 and TRBJ2-5, with D possibly TRBD2 on 6 matching bases. From germline, CDR1 is SGHNT and CDR2 YYREEE (reference sequence). V was trimmed by 4 bases and J by 5 bases, leaving 21 bases between them. This CDR3 spans 16 amino acids. CDR3 nucleotides: TGTGCCAGCAGCCCGCGTTTTCCGGGAGTATTTGAGACCCAGTACTTC. Translation gives CASSPRFPGVFETQYF.

The gene calls are TRBV5-1 and TRBJ2-1; TRBD1 agrees at 9 bases. The CDR3 runs to 15 residues. The germline V gene encodes CDR1 SGHRS and CDR2 YFSETQ. Trimming took 4 bases from V and 10 from J; bases not matched to a gene: 12. The DNA for the CDR3 is TGCGCCAGCAGCCTGTCGGGACAGGGATTGTCCGAGCAGTTCTTC. It encodes CASSLSGQGLSEQFF. Variable domain in full (rest from reference TRBV5-1 and TRBJ2-1): KAGVTQTPRYLIKTRGQQVTLSCSPISGHRSVSWYQQTPGQGLQFLFEYFSETQRNKGNFPGRFSGRQFSNSRSEMNVSTLELGDSALYLCASSLSGQGLSEQFFGPGTRLTVL.

On this clone: The sample carries other DNA sequences with the same CDR3. The chain's CDR3 is CASSLGSGSYNEQFF. The CDR3 bases are TGTGCCAGCAGCTTAGGGTCAGGATCCTACAATGAGCAGTTCTTC. The chain has TRBV11-2 and TRBJ2-1; D is undetermined. The CDR3 totals 15 residues. V was pared by 1 base and J by 1 base, with 8 bases between. The germline V gene encodes CDR1 SGHAT and CDR2 FQNNGV.

The chain has TRBV29-1 and TRBJ2-3; D remains ambiguous. This CDR3 spans 12 amino acids. Germline lookup yields CDR1 SQVTM and CDR2 ANQGSEA. The V and J ends lost 4 bases and 4 bases respectively, with 9 bases between them. The CDR3 DNA sequence: TGCAGCGTTGCAGGACCCTCAGATACGCAGTATTTT. Translating gives CSVAGPSDTQYF.

This chain joins TRBV4-1 and TRBJ2-7; 8 nucleotides line up with TRBD1. The CDR3 runs to 16 residues. J was trimmed by 5 bases and V by 2 bases; bases with no gene match: 11. Germline V CDR1 and CDR2: MGHRA, YSYEKL. As DNA, the CDR3 is TGCGCCAGCAGCCAAACACCCGGACAGGGTCTCAACGAGCAGTACTTC. Residues: CASSQTPGQGLNEQYF.

The rearrangement joins TRBV6-5 to TRBJ1-2; 9 bases match TRBD1. The CDR3 is 12 residues long. The V and J ends lost 8 bases and 8 bases, in that order; junction bases with no gene match: 6. CDR1 is MNHEY, CDR2 SVGAGI, per germline. CDR3 protein: CASGWTGDGYTF. CDR3 nucleotides: TGTGCCAGCGGGTGGACAGGGGACGGCTACACCTTC.

V usage is TRBV20-1 and J usage is TRBJ2-7; D remains unclear. CDR3 length: 11 amino acids. V lost 2 bases and J lost 9, with 11 bases in between. CDR1 is DFQATT and CDR2 is SNEGSKA in the germline V gene (reference sequence). The CDR3 loop is CSARTPAWQYF. The CDR3 nucleotides read TGCAGTGCTAGAACACCGGCTTGGCAGTACTTC.